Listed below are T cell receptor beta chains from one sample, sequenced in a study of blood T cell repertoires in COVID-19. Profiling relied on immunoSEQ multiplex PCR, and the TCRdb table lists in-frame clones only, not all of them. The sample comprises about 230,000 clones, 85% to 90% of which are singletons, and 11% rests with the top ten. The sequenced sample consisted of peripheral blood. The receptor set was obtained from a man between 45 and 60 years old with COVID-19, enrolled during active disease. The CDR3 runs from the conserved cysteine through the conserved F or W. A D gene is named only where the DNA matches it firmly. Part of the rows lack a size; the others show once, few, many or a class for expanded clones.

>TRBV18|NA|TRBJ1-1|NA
CASSPPEGMNTEAFF
TGTGCCAGCTCACCCCCAGAGGGCATGAACACTGAAGCTTTCTTT
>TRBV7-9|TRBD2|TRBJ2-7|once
CASSLAEGLVVHEQYF
TGTGCCAGCAGCTTAGCGGAGGGACTAGTCGTCCACGAGCAGTACTTC
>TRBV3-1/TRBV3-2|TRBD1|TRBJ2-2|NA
CASHPHRGPTGELFF
TGTGCCAGCCATCCACACAGGGGACCCACCGGGGAGCTGTTTTTT
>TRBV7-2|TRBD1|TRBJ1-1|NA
CASSSGQGNTEAFF
TGTGCCAGCAGCTCTGGACAGGGGAACACTGAAGCTTTCTTT
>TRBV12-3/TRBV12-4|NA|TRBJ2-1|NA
CASSLRGGSGQFF
TGTGCCAGCAGTTTAAGGGGGGGTAGTGGGCAGTTCTTC
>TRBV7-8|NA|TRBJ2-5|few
CASSRTLDPQETQYF
TGTGCCAGCAGCCGCACACTAGATCCCCAAGAGACCCAGTACTTC
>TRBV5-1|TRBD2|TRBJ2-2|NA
CASSLGTSGRTGELFF
TGCGCCAGCAGCTTGGGGACTAGCGGGAGAACCGGGGAGCTGTTTTTT
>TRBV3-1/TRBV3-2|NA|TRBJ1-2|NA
CASSQEGSGPHYGYTF
TGTGCCAGCAGCCAAGAGGGGTCAGGGCCTCACTATGGCTACACCTTC
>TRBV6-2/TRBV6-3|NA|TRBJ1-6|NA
CASSNGGFGSPLHF
TGTGCCAGCAGTAACGGAGGTTTTGGTTCACCCCTCCACTTT
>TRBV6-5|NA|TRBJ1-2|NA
CASRSGVWGYGYTF
TGTGCCAGCAGATCAGGGGTGTGGGGCTATGGCTACACCTTC
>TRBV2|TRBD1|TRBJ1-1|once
CASSGTGGGRTEAFF
TGTGCCAGCAGTGGGACAGGGGGCGGCCGGACTGAAGCTTTCTTT
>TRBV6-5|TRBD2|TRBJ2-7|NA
CASRGLAGAWEQYF
TGTGCCAGCAGAGGACTAGCGGGCGCCTGGGAGCAGTACTTC
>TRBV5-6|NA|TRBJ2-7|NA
CASSRVQGHEQYF
TGTGCCAGCAGCCGAGTGCAGGGCCACGAGCAGTACTTC
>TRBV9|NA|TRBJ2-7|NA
CASSGDTVSSYEQYF
TGTGCCAGCAGCGGAGACACCGTAAGCTCCTACGAGCAGTACTTC
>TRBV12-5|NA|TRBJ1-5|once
CASGPGNTYQPQHF
TGTGCTAGTGGGCCAGGAAATACCTATCAGCCCCAGCATTTT
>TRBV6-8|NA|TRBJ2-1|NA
CASSPQPDEQFF
TGTGCCAGCAGTCCACAGCCAGATGAGCAGTTCTTC
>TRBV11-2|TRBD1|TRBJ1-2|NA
CASSPGQGPYGYTF
TGTGCCAGCAGCCCGGGACAGGGGCCCTATGGCTACACCTTC
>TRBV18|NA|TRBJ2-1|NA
CASSQNQGAEQFF
TGTGCCAGCTCACAGAACCAGGGCGCTGAGCAGTTCTTC
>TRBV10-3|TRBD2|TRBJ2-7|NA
CAISNSGGTYEQYF
TGTGCCATCAGTAATAGCGGGGGAACCTACGAGCAGTACTTC
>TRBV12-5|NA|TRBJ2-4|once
CASSRAGNIQYF
TGTGCTAGTTCCAGGGCAGGAAACATTCAGTACTTC
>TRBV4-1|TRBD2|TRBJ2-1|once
CASSQDGLAGVGQFF
TGCGCCAGCAGCCAAGATGGACTAGCGGGAGTAGGGCAGTTCTTC
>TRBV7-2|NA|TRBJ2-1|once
CASSLAFGGNEQFF
TGTGCCAGCAGCTTAGCTTTTGGAGGCAATGAGCAGTTCTTC
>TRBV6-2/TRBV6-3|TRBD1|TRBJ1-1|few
CASSSDRGANTEAFF
TGTGCCAGCAGTTCGGACAGGGGCGCGAACACTGAAGCTTTCTTT
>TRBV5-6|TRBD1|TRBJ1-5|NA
CASSWGQGEGQPQHF
TGTGCCAGCAGCTGGGGACAGGGGGAAGGTCAGCCCCAGCATTTT
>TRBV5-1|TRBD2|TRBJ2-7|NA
CASSPAGLAGVYEQYF
TGCGCCAGCAGCCCTGCGGGACTAGCGGGTGTCTACGAGCAGTACTTC
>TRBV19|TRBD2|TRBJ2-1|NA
CASSTRQLEASGGFYNEQFF
TGTGCCAGTAGTACCCGACAGCTGGAGGCTAGCGGGGGATTCTACAATGAGCAGTTCTTC
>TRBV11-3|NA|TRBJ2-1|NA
CASSLALTSDEQFF
TGTGCCAGCAGCTTAGCCCTCACTAGTGATGAGCAGTTCTTC
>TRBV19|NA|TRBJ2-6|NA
CASSIPGHSGANVLTF
TGTGCCAGTAGTATACCGGGTCACTCTGGGGCCAACGTCCTGACTTTC
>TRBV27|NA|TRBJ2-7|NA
CASSHRGSAYEQYF
TGTGCCAGCAGTCATCGGGGGAGTGCCTACGAGCAGTACTTC
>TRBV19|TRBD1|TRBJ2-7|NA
CASSVYWDRGRPFLYEQYF
TGTGCCAGTAGTGTATATTGGGACAGGGGGCGACCCTTCCTCTACGAGCAGTACTTC
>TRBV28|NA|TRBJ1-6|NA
CASGRGYNSPLHF
TGTGCCAGCGGTAGGGGTTATAATTCACCCCTCCACTTT
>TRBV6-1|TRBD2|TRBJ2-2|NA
CASSEDSGDWELFF
TGTGCCAGCAGTGAAGATAGCGGGGACTGGGAGCTGTTTTTT
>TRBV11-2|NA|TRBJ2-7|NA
CASRTGYEQYF
TGTGCCAGCAGAACAGGGTACGAGCAGTACTTC